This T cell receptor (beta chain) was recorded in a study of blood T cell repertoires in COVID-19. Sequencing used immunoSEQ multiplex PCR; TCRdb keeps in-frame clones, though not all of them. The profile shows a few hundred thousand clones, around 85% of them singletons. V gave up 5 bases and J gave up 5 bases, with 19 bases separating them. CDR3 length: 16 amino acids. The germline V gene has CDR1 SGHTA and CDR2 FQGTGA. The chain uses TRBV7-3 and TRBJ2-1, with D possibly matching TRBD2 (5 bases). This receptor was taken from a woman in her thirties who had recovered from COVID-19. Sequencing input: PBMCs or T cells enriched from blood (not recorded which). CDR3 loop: CASSQRLGRIHNEQFF. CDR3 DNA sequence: TGTGCCAGCAGCCAAAGGTTGGGGAGAATCCACAATGAGCAGTTCTTC. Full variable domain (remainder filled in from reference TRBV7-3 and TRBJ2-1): GAGVSQTPSNKVTEKGKYVELRCDPISGHTALYWYRQSLGQGPEFLIYFQGTGAADDSGLPNDRFFAVRPEGSVSTLKIQRTERGDSAVYLCASSQRLGRIHNEQFFGPGTRLTVL.